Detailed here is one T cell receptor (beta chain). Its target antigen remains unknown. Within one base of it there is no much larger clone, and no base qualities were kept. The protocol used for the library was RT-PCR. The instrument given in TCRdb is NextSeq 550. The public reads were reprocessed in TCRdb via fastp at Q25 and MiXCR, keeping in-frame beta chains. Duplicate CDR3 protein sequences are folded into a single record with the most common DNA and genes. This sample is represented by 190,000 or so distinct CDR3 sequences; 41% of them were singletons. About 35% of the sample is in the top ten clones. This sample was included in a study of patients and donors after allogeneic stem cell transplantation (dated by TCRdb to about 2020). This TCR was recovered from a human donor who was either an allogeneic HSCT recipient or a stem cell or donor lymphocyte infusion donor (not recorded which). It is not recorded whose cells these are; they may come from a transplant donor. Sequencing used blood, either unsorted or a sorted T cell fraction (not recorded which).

The DNA sequence is TGTGCCAGCAGTGATTGGGACAGGGATAACGAAAAACTGTTTTTT. The resulting protein is CASSDWDRDNEKLFF. Here the chain combines TRBV25-1 and TRBJ1-4, with 9 junctional bases fitting TRBD1. From a lookup of the germline V gene, CDR1 and CDR2 are MGHDK and SYGVNS. Reading from cysteine to phenylalanine, the CDR3 counts 15 amino acids. The entry retains the CDR3 DNA only, 45 bases that are in frame from base 1. Trimmed from V: 3 bases; trimmed from J: 8 bases; junction bases lacking a gene match: 7.